The rows below give T cell receptor beta chains drawn from one sample of a study of shared clonotypes between healthy human individuals. Some clones are missing from TCRdb's copy, which holds only in-frame ones; the method was immunoSEQ multiplex PCR. The repertoire consists of roughly 700,000 clones, with less than 95% occurring once and the leading ten covering about 34%. The sample comprised memory CD8+ T cells from PBMCs. These receptors were collected from a man aged 18 to 29 in good health. Some clones in this sample may be carry-over from other donors' samples. The CDR3 runs from the conserved cysteine through the conserved F or W.

V gene,J gene,CDR3 protein
TRBV7-9,TRBJ2-1,CASSTGSYNEQFF
TRBV18,TRBJ2-7,CASSPSTATSSYEQYF
TRBV9,TRBJ1-6,CASSPGTGYNSPLHF
TRBV27,TRBJ2-6,CASSLRRERFSGANVLTF
TRBV27,TRBJ2-7,CAAKPGQGWYEQYF
TRBV28,TRBJ2-6,CASSLVVSSGANVLTF
TRBV4-3,TRBJ1-1,CASSQEGPMMNTEAFF
TRBV5-1,TRBJ2-2,CASSLPAGDTGELFF
TRBV27,TRBJ2-3,CASSPWTGSNVDTQYF
TRBV5-1,TRBJ2-7,CASSAGTGLTYEQYF